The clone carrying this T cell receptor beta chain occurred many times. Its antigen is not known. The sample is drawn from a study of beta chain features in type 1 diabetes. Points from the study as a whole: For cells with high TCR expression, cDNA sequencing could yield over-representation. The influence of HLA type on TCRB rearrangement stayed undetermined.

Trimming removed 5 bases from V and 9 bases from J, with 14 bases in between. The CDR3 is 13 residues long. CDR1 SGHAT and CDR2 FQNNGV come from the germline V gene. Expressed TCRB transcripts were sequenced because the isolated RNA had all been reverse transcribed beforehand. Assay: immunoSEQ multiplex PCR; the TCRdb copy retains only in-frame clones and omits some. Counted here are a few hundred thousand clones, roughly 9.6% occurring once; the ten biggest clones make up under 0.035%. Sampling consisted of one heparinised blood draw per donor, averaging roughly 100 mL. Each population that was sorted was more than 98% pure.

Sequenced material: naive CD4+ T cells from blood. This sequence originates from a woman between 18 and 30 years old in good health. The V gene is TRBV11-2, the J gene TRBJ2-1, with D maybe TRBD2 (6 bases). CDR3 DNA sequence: TGTGCCAGCAGCCCCGGGGGTATGGGTGAGCAGTTCTTC. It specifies CASSPGGMGEQFF.